A single sample is the source of the 22 T cell receptor beta chains below, sequenced in a study of T cell changes during pregnancy in multiple sclerosis. Using immunoSEQ multiplex PCR, the repertoire was profiled, and TCRdb retains in-frame clones only, with some absent. The table has about 69,000 clones, 90% to 95% seen once; the top ten hold about 0.27%. The specimen was CD4+ T cells from peripheral blood mononuclear cells, collected in the third trimester of pregnancy. The source is a female donor in good health, enrolled as a control in a pregnancy study.

This chain connects TRBV30 to TRBJ1-1; the D gene is possibly TRBD1 (6 bases). CDR1 is GTSNPN and CDR2 is SVGIG in the germline V gene (reference sequence). The germline V and J ends were trimmed by 6 bases and 1 base, with 12 bases remaining between them. This CDR3 has 13 residues. CDR3 residues: CACRGYGNTEAFF. The DNA for the CDR3 is TGTGCCTGCAGGGGTTACGGGAACACTGAAGCTTTCTTT.

The chain recombines TRBV30 with TRBJ1-6; no definite D call. This CDR3 has 16 amino acids. V was cut by 1 base and J by 0 bases, with 10 bases left in between. Germline loops: CDR1 GTSNPN, CDR2 SVGIG (reference sequence). The CDR3 loop reads CAWSGPGSSYNSPLHF. The CDR3, as DNA: TGTGCCTGGAGTGGCCCGGGAAGCTCCTATAATTCACCCCTCCACTTT. The full variable domain, completed using reference TRBV30 and TRBJ1-6, is SQTIHQWPATLVQPVGSPLSLECTVEGTSNPNLYWYRQAAGRGLQLLFYSVGIGQISSEVPQNLSASRPQDRQFILSSKKLLLSDSGFYLCAWSGPGSSYNSPLHFGNGTRLTVT.

The rearrangement uses TRBV2 and TRBJ2-3; no definite D call. Trimming removed 0 bases at V and 6 bases at J, with 4 bases between. This CDR3 spans 12 amino acids. The germline V gene has CDR1 SNHLY and CDR2 FYNNEI. In DNA, the CDR3 is TGTGCCAGCAGTGAAGCACAGGATACGCAGTATTTT. Residues: CASSEAQDTQYF.

The genes are TRBV4-3 and TRBJ1-2; D call uncertain. The CDR3 runs 15 residues. The V and J ends lost 1 base and 7 bases respectively, with 16 bases between them. The germline V gene encodes CDR1 LGHNA and CDR2 YSLEER. The CDR3 DNA reads as TGCGCCAGCAGCCAAGCGATCGGGGAACCGCTTGGCTACACCTTC. Protein: CASSQAIGEPLGYTF.

The rearrangement links TRBV7-3 to TRBJ2-5; a weak D match, TRBD1 (5 bases). CDR3 length: 14 amino acids. V lost 5 bases to trimming and J lost 2 bases, with 12 bases between them. Germline V gives CDR1 SGHTA, CDR2 FQGTGA. This CDR3 is CASSRSGLQETQYF. DNA of the CDR3: TGTGCCAGCAGCCGTTCAGGGCTGCAAGAGACCCAGTACTTC.

This chain joins TRBV23-1 and TRBJ2-2, with 9 bases fitting TRBD1. TRBV23-1 is an ORF; its function is uncertain. The CDR3 runs to 20 residues. The V gene end was trimmed by 0 bases and the J gene end by 0 bases; junction bases not matched to a gene: 11. CDR3 in amino acids: CASSQSVPPTGGANTGELFF. The CDR3 nucleotides read TGCGCCAGCAGTCAATCGGTCCCTCCTACAGGGGGCGCGAACACCGGGGAGCTGTTTTTT.

The chain links TRBV9 to TRBJ2-5; TRBD2 matches 10 bases. Germline V gene lookup returns CDR1 SGDLS and CDR2 YYNGEE. The CDR3 length is 15 residues. Losses at the gene ends were 1 base for V and 1 base for J; bases not matched to a gene: 1. CDR3 sequence (DNA): TGTGCCAGCAGCGTAATAGCGGGGGGCCAAGAGACCCAGTACTTC. Protein product: CASSVIAGGQETQYF.

The rearrangement joins TRBV6-1 to TRBJ1-1; D is ambiguous. This CDR3 has 13 amino acids. The V gene's germline CDR1 is MNHNS and CDR2 SASEGT. V was cut by 5 bases and J by 3 bases, with 10 bases left in between. The CDR3 DNA sequence: TGTGCCAGCAGTCCCCTTCGGGACACTGAAGCTTTCTTT. Amino acid sequence: CASSPLRDTEAFF.

This clone has a handful of counts. The V and J genes are TRBV4-1 and TRBJ2-3; 7 positions match TRBD2. This CDR3 is 17 amino acids long. V shed 0 bases, J shed 1 base, and the junction held 7 bases outside the gene matches. CDR1 and CDR2 from the germline V gene are MGHRA and YSYEKL. In DNA, the CDR3 is TGCGCCAGCAGCCAAGATGGGAGTAGCGGGCGCACAGATACGCAGTATTTT. It specifies CASSQDGSSGRTDTQYF.

V usage is TRBV19 and J usage is TRBJ1-2, with 10 bases fitting TRBD1. V shed 3 bases, J shed 8 bases, and the junction held 15 bases outside the gene matches. Germline CDR1 LNHDA, CDR2 SQIVND (reference sequence). The CDR3 covers 17 residues. The DNA for the CDR3 is TGTGCCAGTAGTATTGATGACAGGGGGCTGGGTGATCGCGGCTACACCTTC. Its protein is CASSIDDRGLGDRGYTF.

This clone was picked up one time. V and J are TRBV7-3 and TRBJ2-3; 8 bases match TRBD2. Trimming cost V 5 bases and J 4 bases; bases outside gene matches: 8. The germline gives CDR1 SGHTA, CDR2 FQGTGA. The CDR3 is 15 residues long. The CDR3 nucleotides are TGTGCCAGCAGCGTAAACGGGGGGGCCCCAGATACGCAGTATTTT. This translates into CASSVNGGAPDTQYF. Variable domain in full (rest from reference TRBV7-3 and TRBJ2-3): GAGVSQTPSNKVTEKGKYVELRCDPISGHTALYWYRQSLGQGPEFLIYFQGTGAADDSGLPNDRFFAVRPEGSVSTLKIQRTERGDSAVYLCASSVNGGAPDTQYFGPGTRLTVL.

This rearrangement joins TRBV5-1 to TRBJ1-2; 7 positions agree with TRBD1. V lost 2 bases, J lost 4 bases, and 8 bases stayed unmatched. The germline gives CDR1 SGHRS, CDR2 YFSETQ. The CDR3 loop spans 15 amino acids. This CDR3 is CASSFSQGVGYGYTF. The CDR3 nucleotides read TGCGCCAGCAGCTTTAGCCAGGGGGTTGGCTATGGCTACACCTTC.

The rearrangement joins TRBV11-2 to TRBJ1-1, with D maybe TRBD1 (5 bases). Germline V gene sequence: CDR1 SGHAT, CDR2 FQNNGV. V was trimmed by 5 bases and J by 1 base, leaving 8 bases between them. The CDR3 totals 13 residues. The CDR3: CASSGQGNTEAFF. CDR3 DNA sequence: TGTGCCAGCAGCGGCCAGGGGAACACTGAAGCTTTCTTT. The variable domain in full, with the rest retrieved from reference TRBV11-2 and TRBJ1-1, is EAGVAQSPRYKIIEKRQSVAFWCNPISGHATLYWYQQILGQGPKLLIQFQNNGVVDDSQLPKDRFSAERLKGVDSTLKIQPAKLEDSAVYLCASSGQGNTEAFFGQGTRLTVV.

The chain joins TRBV6-1 to TRBJ1-5; no clear D gene. Looked up from germline, CDR1 is MNHNS and CDR2 is SASEGT. CDR3 size: 14 residues. The V end lost 4 bases, the J end lost 3 bases, and 10 bases lay between the germline ends. The CDR3 DNA is TGTGCCAGCAGTGGGACGGGGAACAATCAGCCCCAGCATTTT. This encodes CASSGTGNNQPQHF.

In regard to this clone: Other nucleotide sequences in the sample specify the same CDR3. This rearrangement joins TRBV9 to TRBJ2-3; D perhaps matches TRBD2 (5 bases). The CDR3 runs to 13 residues. The V gene lost 0 bases and the J gene lost 3 bases, with 5 bases spanning the gap. Germline V lookup: CDR1 SGDLS, CDR2 YYNGEE. The CDR3 reads CASSVVATDTQYF. Written as DNA, the CDR3 is TGTGCCAGCAGCGTAGTAGCGACAGATACGCAGTATTTT. The full variable domain, completed using reference TRBV9 and TRBJ2-3, is DSGVTQTPKHLITATGQRVTLRCSPRSGDLSVYWYQQSLDQGLQFLIQYYNGEERAKGNILERFSAQQFPDLHSELNLSSLELGDSALYFCASSVVATDTQYFGPGTRLTVL.

The count of this clone is one. The chain employs TRBV6-8 and TRBJ2-7; the match to TRBD2 covers 13 bases. CDR1 is MNHGY and CDR2 is SAAAGT in the germline V gene. The CDR3 covers 18 residues. J lost 0 bases, V lost 4 bases, and 9 bases had no gene match. The CDR3 here is CASSSRLAGGPHSYEQYF. The CDR3 DNA sequence: TGTGCCAGCAGTTCAAGACTAGCGGGGGGACCCCACTCCTACGAGCAGTACTTC.

A few counts support this clone. This chain uses TRBV7-2 with TRBJ2-7, with 8 nucleotides matching TRBD2. The J segment lost 3 bases and the V segment lost 5 bases, leaving 6 bases of the junction unmatched. Germline assignment: CDR1 SGHTA and CDR2 FQGNSA. CDR3 length equals 14 residues. The CDR3 coding sequence is TGTGCCAGCAGCCGGGAGGGGGACCACTACGAGCAGTACTTC. Its translation is CASSREGDHYEQYF.

This clone was detected once. The J gene is TRBJ2-1, the V gene TRBV7-9; TRBD2 matches at 9 bases. The ends lost 1 base at V and 1 base at J; junction bases unmatched: 2. Germline CDR1 is SEHNR and CDR2 is FQNEAQ (reference sequence). The CDR3 totals 16 residues. CDR3 sequence: CASSLVAGGSYNEQFF. CDR3 sequence (DNA): TGTGCCAGCAGCTTAGTTGCGGGGGGGTCCTACAATGAGCAGTTCTTC.

The chain combines TRBV7-2 with TRBJ2-7, with D possibly being TRBD1 (8 bases). The V gene lost 5 bases and the J gene lost 2 bases, with 16 bases spanning the gap. CDR3 length: 15 amino acids. CDR1 is SGHTA and CDR2 is FQGNSA in the germline V gene. The DNA of the CDR3 is TGTGCCAGCAGCCAAGGACAGGGAGGGGCCTACGAGCAGTACTTC. This codes for CASSQGQGGAYEQYF.

The rearrangement joins TRBV2 to TRBJ1-4, with a weak D call TRBD1 (6 bases). The CDR3 is 13 amino acids. The V and J ends lost 4 bases and 8 bases respectively, with 11 bases between them. Germline V CDR1 and CDR2: SNHLY, FYNNEI. The CDR3 sequence: CASSGGQLEKLFF. Written as DNA, the CDR3 is TGTGCCAGCAGTGGAGGACAGTTGGAAAAACTGTTTTTT.

V usage is TRBV7-8 and J usage is TRBJ1-6; TRBD1 aligns across 7 bases. Unmatched junction bases numbered 3, after V lost 1 base and J lost 6 bases. Per the germline V gene, CDR1 is SGHVS and CDR2 is FQNEAQ. The CDR3 loop spans 15 amino acids. The CDR3 region has the DNA TGTGCCAGCAGCTTAGAGGGGGCAGGTAATTCACCCCTCCACTTT. It encodes CASSLEGAGNSPLHF.

The chain links TRBV5-4 to TRBJ2-3; no clear D gene. Germline CDR1 SGHNT, CDR2 YYREEE (reference sequence). The CDR3 has 14 amino acids. V lost 0 bases, J lost 2 bases, and 7 bases lay in between. CDR3 sequence reads: CASSLGRSTDTQYF. The DNA of the CDR3 is TGTGCCAGCAGCTTGGGCAGATCCACAGATACGCAGTATTTT.